The T cell receptor (beta chain) under discussion was sequenced for a study of T cells in narcolepsy. Study-wide results and limits: Blood of same and different patients, but not healthy controls, reportedly held recurring autoreactive clonotypes. In some patient and control memory CD4+ samples, autoreactive clones were absent.

Germline loops: CDR1 SNHLY, CDR2 FYNNEI. The V end lost 8 bases, the J end lost 1 base, and 11 bases lay between the germline ends. The CDR3 contains 13 residues. Using immunoSEQ multiplex PCR, the repertoire was profiled, and TCRdb retains in-frame clones only, with some absent. The repertoire consists of 30,000 to 35,000 clones, with around 83% occurring once and the leading ten covering approximately 2.5%. By its share, this clone is medium-sized. Antigen: not known. The rearrangement links TRBV2 to TRBJ1-1; D not certain. The receptor was derived from a human donor with narcolepsy. Material: CD45RA- memory CD4+ T cells from PBMCs. The CDR3 sequence: CASDLLSNTEAFF. CDR3 in DNA: TGTGCCAGCGACCTCCTCTCGAACACTGAAGCTTTCTTT.